Listed here are 31 T cell receptor beta chains from one sample, sequenced in a study of T cells in Graves' hyperthyroidism and ophthalmopathy. Authors of the study amplified TCR beta CDR3 regions from RNA transcripts. With the HTBI primer set, the TCR CDR3 went through a first round of RT-PCR. TCRdb recomputed calls from the multiplex PCR reads with MiXCR, one row per CDR3 protein. The data show hundreds of thousands of distinct CDR3 sequences, around 20% seen once. Sequenced sample: blood. Receptor source: a woman in her forties or fifties with Graves' hyperthyroidism that later progressed to Graves' ophthalmopathy.

This clonotype was recorded a few times. The chain links TRBV20-1 to TRBJ1-5, with D possibly TRBD1 on 5 matching bases. V shed 1 base and J shed 5 bases, with 9 bases lying between them. Germline V lookup: CDR1 DFQATT, CDR2 SNEGSKA (reference sequence). This CDR3 is 13 amino acids long. The CDR3 here is CSARGGGYQPQHF. The CDR3 DNA sequence: TGCAGTGCTAGAGGGGGGGGTTATCAGCCCCAGCATTTT.

There are many counts of this clonotype. This chain links TRBV7-8 with TRBJ2-3, with 9 bases that match TRBD1. Germline assignment: CDR1 SGHVS and CDR2 FQNEAQ. This CDR3 has 15 amino acids. The V gene end was trimmed by 2 bases and the J gene end by 1 base; junction bases not matched to a gene: 1. Here the CDR3 DNA reads TGTGCCAGCAGCTTACGGGACAGGGGCACAGATACGCAGTATTTT. Translating gives CASSLRDRGTDTQYF.

The chain has TRBV29-1 and TRBJ1-2; D is undetermined. Germline lookup yields CDR1 SQVTM and CDR2 ANQGSEA. This CDR3 spans 11 amino acids. Trimming removed 7 bases at V and 8 bases at J, with 14 bases between. For the CDR3, the DNA is TGCAGCGGGGCCCTTGGAGGGGGCTACACCTTC. Its protein product is CSGALGGGYTF.

Turning to this clonotype: This clone may be a read error of a much larger clone one base away. This chain uses TRBV7-2 with TRBJ1-2, with D perhaps TRBD1 (6 bases). Per germline, CDR1 SGHTA and CDR2 FQGNSA. This CDR3 comprises 15 residues. The CDR3 loop is CASGLVIRGAYGYTF. In nucleotides, the CDR3 is TGTGCCAGCGGCTTAGTTATCAGGGGTGCCTATGGCTACACCTTC.

This clonotype turned up a few times. A read error may be the cause here, since a much bigger clone is one base away. The gene calls are TRBV7-2 and TRBJ2-1; 7 bases map to TRBD1. Germline V gene lookup returns CDR1 SGHTA and CDR2 FQGNSA. CDR3 length: 15 amino acids. The V gene end was trimmed by 7 bases and the J gene end by 4 bases; junction bases not matched to a gene: 10. The CDR3 bases are TGTGCCAGCAACCCCCGACAGGGACCGTACAATGAGCAGTTCTTC. It yields the protein CASNPRQGPYNEQFF.

The chain couples TRBV6-2 or TRBV6-3 to TRBJ2-1; D gene ambiguous. Looked up from germline, CDR1 is MNHEY and CDR2 is SVGEGT. Trimming cost V 2 bases and J 5 bases, with 7 bases left between them. This CDR3 is 13 amino acids long. For the CDR3, the DNA is TGTGCCAGCAGTTACGTGAAAAACAATGAGCAGTTCTTC. Protein sequence: CASSYVKNNEQFF.

In regard to this clonotype: A junction boundary mismatches the germline segment, possibly from a read error. This chain uses TRBV5-1 with TRBJ2-2, with D possibly TRBD2 on 6 matching bases. The CDR3 covers 14 residues. Germline CDR1 SGHRS, CDR2 YFSETQ. DNA of the CDR3: TGCACCAGCAGCAAAACCGGGGGCACCGGGGAGCTGTTTTTT. Translated, it gives CTSSKTGGTGELFF.

V and J are TRBV9 and TRBJ1-4; perhaps TRBD1 as D (6 bases). V lost 2 bases to trimming and J lost 8 bases, with 13 bases between them. The germline V gene has CDR1 SGDLS and CDR2 YYNGEE. The length of the CDR3 is 14 residues. In DNA, the CDR3 is TGTGCCAGCAGCGTCTGGGACACCCAGGAAAAACTGTTTTTT. Its translation: CASSVWDTQEKLFF.

In this sample, this clonotype turned up many times. The gene calls are TRBV20-1 and TRBJ1-1; D is undetermined. This CDR3 contains 13 residues. V was pared by 2 bases and J by 1 base, with 8 bases between. CDR1 is DFQATT and CDR2 is SNEGSKA in the germline V gene (reference sequence). The CDR3 DNA follows: TGCAGTGCTAGATTCCCGGGGAACACTGAAGCTTTCTTT. Protein: CSARFPGNTEAFF.

This sequence joins TRBV6-5 and TRBJ2-7; no firm D call. Trimming cost V 5 bases and J 0 bases, with 23 bases left between them. This CDR3 is 18 amino acids long. Germline values: CDR1 MNHEY, CDR2 SVGAGI. The CDR3 here is CASSTTLPQWARSYEQYF. The CDR3 DNA follows: TGTGCCAGCAGTACTACTCTCCCACAGTGGGCACGCTCCTACGAGCAGTACTTC.

The V gene is TRBV15, the J gene TRBJ2-1, with D maybe TRBD2 (6 bases). CDR1 and CDR2 from the germline V gene are LNHNV and YYDKDF (reference sequence). V lost 5 bases and J lost 0, with 14 bases in between. The CDR3 consists of 16 residues. The CDR3 DNA sequence: TGTGCCACCAGCCTACCCTCGGGGGACTCCTACAATGAGCAGTTCTTC. Protein sequence: CATSLPSGDSYNEQFF.

This clonotype was detected a few times. V and J are TRBV4-1 and TRBJ1-6; D not resolved. Per germline, CDR1 MGHRA and CDR2 YSYEKL. The CDR3 has 16 residues. Trimming removed 1 base at V and 0 bases at J, with 7 bases between. DNA for the CDR3: TGCGCCAGCAGCCAAGGTGCACTCTCCTATAATTCACCCCTCCACTTT. Residues: CASSQGALSYNSPLHF.

This chain uses TRBV20-1 with TRBJ1-2; 8 bases match TRBD1. The CDR3 loop spans 17 amino acids. Germline CDR1 is DFQATT and CDR2 is SNEGSKA (reference sequence). J was trimmed by 4 bases and V by 0 bases; bases with no gene match: 13. The DNA for the CDR3 is TGCAGTGCTAGAGATACCGTTCCAGGGGGCGGTACCTATGGCTACACCTTC. This gives the protein CSARDTVPGGGTYGYTF.

The chain carries TRBV12-3 or TRBV12-4 and TRBJ2-7, with D possibly being TRBD1 (5 bases). V lost 6 bases to trimming and J lost 6 bases, with 9 bases between them. This CDR3 has 11 residues. CDR3 loop: CASRRQGEQYF. The CDR3, as DNA: TGTGCCAGCAGGAGGCAGGGCGAGCAGTACTTC.

Only a few counts were recorded for this clonotype. The chain combines TRBV29-1 with TRBJ2-3; tentative D call: TRBD2 (6 bases). From germline, CDR1 is SQVTM and CDR2 ANQGSEA. The V and J ends lost 6 bases and 2 bases respectively, with 18 bases between them. This CDR3 has 15 amino acids. The CDR3 loop is CSVSPSGDSTDTQYF. The CDR3, as DNA: TGCAGCGTCTCCCCTTCCGGGGACTCCACAGATACGCAGTATTTT.

This clonotype was seen more than once but under ten times. This chain connects TRBV18 to TRBJ1-4; maybe TRBD1 (5 bases). Germline V lookup: CDR1 KGHSH, CDR2 LQKENI. Trimming took off 1 base at V and 7 bases at J, with 10 bases between the two ends. The CDR3 runs to 14 residues. The CDR3 loop reads CASSPRGETEKLFF. CDR3 in DNA: TGTGCCAGCTCACCACGAGGGGAGACTGAAAAACTGTTTTTT.

This clonotype has just a few counts. This sequence joins TRBV12-3 or TRBV12-4 and TRBJ2-7; D uncertain. The V gene lost 5 bases and the J gene lost 3 bases, with 14 bases spanning the gap. The CDR3 runs to 14 residues. The CDR3: CASSLGQRLYEQYF. CDR3 coding DNA: TGTGCCAGCAGTCTCGGTCAAAGACTCTACGAGCAGTACTTC.

This clonotype was found many times. The chain joins TRBV10-2 to TRBJ1-1; no clear D. CDR1 is WSHSY and CDR2 is SAAADI in the germline V gene. The CDR3 length is 14 residues. Trimming shortened V by 3 bases and J by 4 bases, and 12 bases separated the two germline ends. The CDR3 DNA sequence: TGCGCCAGCAGTGATGAGGGTTGGGGCACTGAAGCTTTCTTT. This sequence encodes CASSDEGWGTEAFF.

A word on this clonotype: The junction differs from germline at one of its ends, possibly a read error. The chain couples TRBV25-1 to TRBJ1-5; possible D gene TRBD1, 5 bases. Germline CDR1 and CDR2: MGHDK and SYGVNS. The CDR3 has 14 amino acids. The CDR3 here is CASSVRVGNHPQHF. CDR3 nucleotides: TGTGCCAGCAGTGTCAGGGTTGGAAATCACCCCCAGCATTTT. Supplemented by reference TRBV25-1 and TRBJ1-5, the full variable domain reads EADIYQTPRYLVIGTGKKITLECSQTMGHDKMYWYQQDPGMELHLIHYSYGVNSTEKGDLSSESTVSRIRTEHFPLTLESARPSHTSQYLCASSVRVGNHPQHFGDGTRLSIL.

This clonotype was seen ten or more times. The chain links TRBV6-1 to TRBJ1-1, with 8 bases that match TRBD1. Germline CDR1 and CDR2: MNHNS and SASEGT. The V segment lost 6 bases and the J segment 8 bases; nucleotides outside the gene matches: 14. CDR3 length: 15 amino acids. The CDR3 coding sequence is TGTGCCAGCAGATTCGGACAGGGCAGTAATTTAGAAGCTTTCTTT. Residues: CASRFGQGSNLEAFF.

In this sample, this clonotype turned up a few times. The chain has TRBV5-6 and TRBJ2-7; TRBD2 might be the D (7 bases). V lost 1 base, J lost 5 bases, and 16 bases lay in between. The CDR3 loop spans 15 amino acids. Per the germline V gene, CDR1 is SGHDT and CDR2 is YYEEEE. The CDR3 coding sequence is TGTGCCAGCAGCTTGTTCGGGGGGCCCAATGACGAGCAGTACTTC. Translating it yields CASSLFGGPNDEQYF. The complete variable domain, with remaining parts taken from reference TRBV5-6 and TRBJ2-7, reads DAGVTQSPTHLIKTRGQQVTLRCSPKSGHDTVSWYQQALGQGPQFIFQYYEEEERQRGNFPDRFSGHQFPNYSSELNVNALLLGDSALYLCASSLFGGPNDEQYFGPGTRLTVT.

This chain uses TRBV6-5 with TRBJ2-1; a weak D match, TRBD1 (6 bases). CDR1 MNHEY and CDR2 SVGAGI come from the germline V gene. This CDR3 region has 15 residues. The V and J ends lost 2 bases and 10 bases respectively, with 18 bases between them. The CDR3 DNA sequence: TGTGCCAGCAGTTACAGGACAGATGTTCCCTGGGAGCAGTTCTTC. Translation: CASSYRTDVPWEQFF.

This clonotype was observed a few times. The chain is built from TRBV20-1 and TRBJ1-3, with D possibly being TRBD1 (5 bases). Germline lookup yields CDR1 DFQATT and CDR2 SNEGSKA (reference sequence). The V and J ends lost 6 bases and 3 bases respectively, with 15 bases between them. CDR3 length: 14 residues. In nucleotides, the CDR3 is TGCAGTGCGGGACGTGACCGTATTGGAAACACCATATATTTT. Translating gives CSAGRDRIGNTIYF.

V and J are TRBV9 and TRBJ1-5; 7 bases are a match to TRBD1. Unmatched junction bases numbered 4, after V lost 4 bases and J lost 3 bases. The CDR3 has 14 amino acids. Germline loops: CDR1 SGDLS, CDR2 YYNGEE. CDR3: CASSIGQVNQPQHF. CDR3 bases: TGTGCCAGCAGCATCGGACAGGTCAATCAGCCCCAGCATTTT. Full variable domain (missing parts from reference TRBV9 and TRBJ1-5): DSGVTQTPKHLITATGQRVTLRCSPRSGDLSVYWYQQSLDQGLQFLIQYYNGEERAKGNILERFSAQQFPDLHSELNLSSLELGDSALYFCASSIGQVNQPQHFGDGTRLSIL.

The chain has TRBV6-2 or TRBV6-3 and TRBJ2-7; 7 positions match TRBD1. The germline CDR1 and CDR2 sequences are MNHEY and SVGEGT. Unmatched junction bases numbered 7, after V lost 5 bases and J lost 0 bases. The CDR3 length is 15 residues. The CDR3 DNA reads as TGTGCCAGCAGTGGAAGACAGGGAGTCTCCTACGAGCAGTACTTC. Protein product: CASSGRQGVSYEQYF.

This clonotype has more than one count but fewer than ten. The V call is TRBV3-1, the J call TRBJ1-6, with D tentatively TRBD1 (5 bases). There are 13 residues in the CDR3. Trimming removed 4 bases at V and 7 bases at J, with 8 bases between. The germline CDR1 and CDR2 sequences are LGHDT and YNNKEL (reference sequence). The CDR3 sequence: CASSPDINSPLHF. In DNA, the CDR3 is TGTGCCAGCAGCCCGGACATCAATTCACCCCTCCACTTT.

V gene TRBV29-1 combines with J gene TRBJ2-3; TRBD1 matches 8 bases. Germline V gene sequence: CDR1 SQVTM, CDR2 ANQGSEA. The CDR3 runs to 14 residues. Unmatched junction bases numbered 6, after V lost 6 bases and J lost 1 base. The CDR3: CSVLGQGGTDTQYF. CDR3 nucleotides: TGCAGCGTCCTCGGACAGGGCGGCACAGATACGCAGTATTTT.

V and J are TRBV19 and TRBJ2-1; 9 bases agree with TRBD2. Germline V CDR1 and CDR2: LNHDA, SQIVND (reference sequence). The V gene end was trimmed by 7 bases and the J gene end by 4 bases; junction bases not matched to a gene: 5. There are 14 residues in the CDR3. CDR3 in amino acids: CASTPSGVYNEQFF. CDR3 sequence (DNA): TGTGCCAGTACCCCTAGCGGGGTGTACAATGAGCAGTTCTTC.

This clonotype was counted at least ten times. The gene calls are TRBV20-1 and TRBJ2-1; D might be TRBD2 (5 bases). Germline-derived CDR1 and CDR2 are DFQATT and SNEGSKA (reference sequence). V was shortened by 1 base and J by 5 bases, with 15 bases between the two germline ends. This CDR3 region has 15 residues. In nucleotides, the CDR3 is TGCAGTGCTAGAGGTCTGAGGGCCGTGAACAATGAGCAGTTCTTC. Residues: CSARGLRAVNNEQFF.

The genes are TRBV3-1 and TRBJ2-5; 16 bases align to TRBD2. The CDR3 contains 18 residues. CDR1 is LGHDT, CDR2 YNNKEL, per germline (reference sequence). The ends lost 1 base at V and 5 bases at J; junction bases unmatched: 7. In nucleotides, the CDR3 is TGTGCCAGCAGCCAAGGGGGACTAGCGGGGGGGCACCGGGAGACCCAGTACTTC. Translated, it gives CASSQGGLAGGHRETQYF.

This clonotype turned up a few times. The chain uses TRBV29-1 and TRBJ2-6; TRBD1 matches 7 bases. J lost 1 base, V lost 3 bases, and 6 bases had no gene match. CDR3 size: 16 residues. In germline, CDR1 is SQVTM, CDR2 ANQGSEA. CDR3 DNA: TGCAGCGTTGATGGGACAGCTTCATCTGGGGCCAACGTCCTGACTTTC. Translation gives CSVDGTASSGANVLTF.